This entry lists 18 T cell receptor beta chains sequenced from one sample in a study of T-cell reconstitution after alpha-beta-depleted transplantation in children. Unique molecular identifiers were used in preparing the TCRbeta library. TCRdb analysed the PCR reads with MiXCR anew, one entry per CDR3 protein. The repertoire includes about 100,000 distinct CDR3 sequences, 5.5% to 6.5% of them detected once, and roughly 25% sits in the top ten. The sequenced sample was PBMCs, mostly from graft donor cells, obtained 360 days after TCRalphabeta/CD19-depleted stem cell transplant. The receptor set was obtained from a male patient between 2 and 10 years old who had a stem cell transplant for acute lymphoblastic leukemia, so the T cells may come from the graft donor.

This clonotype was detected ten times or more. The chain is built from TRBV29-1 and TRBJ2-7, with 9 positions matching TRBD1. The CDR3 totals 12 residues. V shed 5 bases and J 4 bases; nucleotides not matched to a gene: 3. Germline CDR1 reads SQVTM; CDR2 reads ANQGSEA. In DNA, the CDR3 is TGCAGCGTTAGACAGGGGGGGTACGAGCAGTACTTC. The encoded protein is CSVRQGGYEQYF.

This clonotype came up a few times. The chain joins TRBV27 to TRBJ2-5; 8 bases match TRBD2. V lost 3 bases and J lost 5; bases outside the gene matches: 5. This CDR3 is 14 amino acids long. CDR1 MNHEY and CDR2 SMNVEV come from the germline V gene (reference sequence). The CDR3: CASSFEAGVETQYF. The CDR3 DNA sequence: TGTGCCAGCAGTTTCGAAGCGGGGGTGGAGACCCAGTACTTC.

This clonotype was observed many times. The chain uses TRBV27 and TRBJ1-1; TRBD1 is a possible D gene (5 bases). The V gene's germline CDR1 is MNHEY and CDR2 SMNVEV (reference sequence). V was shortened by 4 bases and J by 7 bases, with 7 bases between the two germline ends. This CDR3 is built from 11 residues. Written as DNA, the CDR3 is TGTGCCAGCAGTTGGGGGGGTGAAGCTTTCTTT. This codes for CASSWGGEAFF.

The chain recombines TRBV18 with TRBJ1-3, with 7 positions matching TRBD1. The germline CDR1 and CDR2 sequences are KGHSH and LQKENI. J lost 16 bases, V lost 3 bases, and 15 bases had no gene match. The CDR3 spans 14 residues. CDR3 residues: CASSPDGTADYPYF. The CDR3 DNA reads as TGTGCCAGCTCACCTGACGGGACAGCGGACTACCCGTATTTT.

The CDR3 spells CASSVAGALRPSRDEQFF. The CDR3 nucleotides are TGTGCCAGCAGCGTAGCCGGGGCACTCCGCCCTAGCCGCGATGAGCAGTTCTTC. The rearrangement uses TRBV9 and TRBJ2-1; D possibly uses TRBD1 or TRBD2 (5 bases each). Trimming stripped 0 bases from V and 8 bases from J, with 24 bases between. The CDR3 loop spans 18 amino acids. CDR1 and CDR2 (germline): SGDLS, YYNGEE.

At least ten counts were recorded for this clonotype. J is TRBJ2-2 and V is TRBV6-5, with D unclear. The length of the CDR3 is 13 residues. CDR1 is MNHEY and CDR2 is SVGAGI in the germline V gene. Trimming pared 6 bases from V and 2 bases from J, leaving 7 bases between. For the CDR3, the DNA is TGTGCCAGCAGCAAAGTCAACACCGGGGAGCTGTTTTTT. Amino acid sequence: CASSKVNTGELFF.

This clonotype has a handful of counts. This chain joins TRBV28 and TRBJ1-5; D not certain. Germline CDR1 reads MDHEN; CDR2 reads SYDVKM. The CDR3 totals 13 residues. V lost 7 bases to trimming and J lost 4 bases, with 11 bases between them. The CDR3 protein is CASKRTANQPQHF. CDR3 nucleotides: TGTGCCAGCAAAAGAACAGCAAATCAGCCCCAGCATTTT.

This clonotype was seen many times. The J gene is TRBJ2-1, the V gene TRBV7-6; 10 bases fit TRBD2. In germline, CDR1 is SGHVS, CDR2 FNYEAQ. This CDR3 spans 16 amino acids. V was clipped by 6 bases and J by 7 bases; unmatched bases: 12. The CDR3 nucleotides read TGTGCCAGCAGGGCTCTGTCGGGACTAGCGTTTAATGAGCAGTTCTTC. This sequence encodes CASRALSGLAFNEQFF. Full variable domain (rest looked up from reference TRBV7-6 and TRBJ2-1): GAGVSQSPRYKVTKRGQDVALRCDPISGHVSLYWYRQALGQGPEFLTYFNYEAQQDKSGLPNDRFSAERPEGSISTLTIQRTEQRDSAMYRCASRALSGLAFNEQFFGPGTRLTVL.

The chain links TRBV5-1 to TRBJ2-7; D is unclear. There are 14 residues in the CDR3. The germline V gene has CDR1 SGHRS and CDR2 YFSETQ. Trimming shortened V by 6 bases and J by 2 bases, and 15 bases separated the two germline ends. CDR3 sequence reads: CASNPGQDPYEQYF. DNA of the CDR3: TGCGCCAGCAATCCTGGGCAGGACCCCTACGAGCAGTACTTC.

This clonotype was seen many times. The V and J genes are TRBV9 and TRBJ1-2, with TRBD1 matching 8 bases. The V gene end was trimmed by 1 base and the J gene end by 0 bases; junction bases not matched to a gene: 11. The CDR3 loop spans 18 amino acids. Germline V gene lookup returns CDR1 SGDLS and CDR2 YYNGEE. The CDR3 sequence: CASSVSGTGGGPNYGYTF. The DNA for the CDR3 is TGTGCCAGCAGCGTATCCGGCACAGGGGGGGGCCCTAACTATGGCTACACCTTC.

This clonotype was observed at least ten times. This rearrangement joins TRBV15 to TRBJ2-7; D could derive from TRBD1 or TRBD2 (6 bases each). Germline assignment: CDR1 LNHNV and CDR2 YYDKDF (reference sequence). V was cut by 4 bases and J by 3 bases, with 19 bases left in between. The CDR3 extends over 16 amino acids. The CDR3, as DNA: TGTGCCACCAGCATGTATCCCAGGGGCGGGATCTACGAGCAGTACTTC. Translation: CATSMYPRGGIYEQYF.

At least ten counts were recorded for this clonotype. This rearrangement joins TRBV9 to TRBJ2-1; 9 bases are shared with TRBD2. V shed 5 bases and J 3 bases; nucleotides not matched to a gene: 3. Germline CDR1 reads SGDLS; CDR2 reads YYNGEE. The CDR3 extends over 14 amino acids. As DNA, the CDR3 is TGTGCCAGCAGGGAGACTAGCGGCTACAATGAGCAGTTCTTC. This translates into CASRETSGYNEQFF.

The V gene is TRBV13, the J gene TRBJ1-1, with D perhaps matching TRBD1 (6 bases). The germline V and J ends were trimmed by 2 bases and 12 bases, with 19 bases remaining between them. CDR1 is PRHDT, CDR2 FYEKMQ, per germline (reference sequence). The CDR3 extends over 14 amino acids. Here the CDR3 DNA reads TGTGCCAGCAGCTTATCCGTTTCGGGGGGCGTAACTTTCTTT. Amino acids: CASSLSVSGGVTFF.

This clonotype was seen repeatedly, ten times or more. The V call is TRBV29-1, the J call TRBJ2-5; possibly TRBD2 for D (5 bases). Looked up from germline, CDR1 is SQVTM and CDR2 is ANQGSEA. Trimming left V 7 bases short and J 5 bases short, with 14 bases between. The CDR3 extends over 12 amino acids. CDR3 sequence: CSAGRDRETQYF. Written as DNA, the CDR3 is TGCAGCGCCGGACGGGATCGGGAGACCCAGTACTTC.

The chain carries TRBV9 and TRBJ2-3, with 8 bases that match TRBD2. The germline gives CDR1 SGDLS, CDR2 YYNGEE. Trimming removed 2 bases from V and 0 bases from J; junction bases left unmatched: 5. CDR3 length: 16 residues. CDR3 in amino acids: CASSVSGRGSTDTQYF. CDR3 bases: TGTGCCAGCAGCGTGAGCGGGAGAGGTAGCACAGATACGCAGTATTTT.

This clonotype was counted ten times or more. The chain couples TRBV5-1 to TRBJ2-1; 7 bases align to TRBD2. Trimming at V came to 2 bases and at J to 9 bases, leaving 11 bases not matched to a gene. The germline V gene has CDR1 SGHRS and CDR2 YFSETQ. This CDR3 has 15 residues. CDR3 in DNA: TGCGCCAGCAGCTTACAGATGGCTAGCGGTCGTGAGCAGTTCTTC. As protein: CASSLQMASGREQFF.

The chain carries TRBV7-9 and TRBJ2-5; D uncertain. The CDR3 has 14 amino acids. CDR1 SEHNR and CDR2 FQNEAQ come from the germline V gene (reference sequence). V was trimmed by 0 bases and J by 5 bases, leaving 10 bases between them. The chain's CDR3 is CASSLALEGETQYF. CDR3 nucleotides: TGTGCCAGCAGCTTAGCGCTAGAAGGGGAGACCCAGTACTTC.

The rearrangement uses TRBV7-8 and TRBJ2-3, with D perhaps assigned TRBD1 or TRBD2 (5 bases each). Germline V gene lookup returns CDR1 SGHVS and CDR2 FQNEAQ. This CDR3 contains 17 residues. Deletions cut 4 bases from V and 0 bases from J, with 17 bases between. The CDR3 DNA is TGTGCCAGCAGCTCCCCCTGGGGACCCATTAGCACAGATACGCAGTATTTT. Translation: CASSSPWGPISTDTQYF.